Below, 21 T cell receptor beta chains from the same sample are listed, as sequenced in a study of cytomegalovirus exposure and HLA in healthy donors. PCR primers comprised 60 Vbeta and 13 Jbeta primers. Produced via immunoSEQ multiplex PCR; TCRdb's table is partial and in-frame only. The sample shows about 140,000 clones, about 80% of them seen only once. Input material: PBMCs. The receptors here all came from a man aged 35 to 55 in good health and CMV-seronegative.

This clone was seen once. V usage is TRBV7-2 and J usage is TRBJ1-2, with no clear D. Germline-derived CDR1 and CDR2 are SGHTA and FQGNSA. There are 15 residues in the CDR3. V was shortened by 0 bases and J by 0 bases, with 8 bases between the two germline ends. The CDR3 DNA reads as TGTGCCAGCAGCTTAGCTCTATCTACTAACTATGGCTACACCTTC. Its translation is CASSLALSTNYGYTF.

CDR3 loop: CASSLAGGIETQYF. The CDR3 DNA follows: TGTGCCAGCAGCTTGGCAGGGGGCATAGAGACCCAGTACTTC. The V call is TRBV7-6, the J call TRBJ2-5; 8 positions agree with TRBD1. J was trimmed by 4 bases and V by 3 bases; bases with no gene match: 4. This CDR3 is 14 amino acids long. Germline V gives CDR1 SGHVS, CDR2 FNYEAQ.

This chain connects TRBV28 to TRBJ2-5; TRBD1 matches 8 bases. CDR1 and CDR2 (germline): MDHEN, SYDVKM. This CDR3 spans 15 amino acids. V shed 1 base and J 4 bases; nucleotides not matched to a gene: 5. The CDR3 reads CASSLYPTGAETQYF. In DNA, the CDR3 is TGTGCCAGCAGTTTATACCCGACAGGGGCAGAGACCCAGTACTTC.

The chain couples TRBV7-8 to TRBJ2-1; 9 positions match TRBD1. The CDR3 loop spans 13 amino acids. From germline, CDR1 is SGHVS and CDR2 FQNEAQ. Trimming took 4 bases from V and 10 from J; bases not matched to a gene: 5. The CDR3 bases are TGTGCCAGCAGCTCCGACAGGGGGGGGGAGCAGTTCTTC. This sequence encodes CASSSDRGGEQFF.

This clone occurred a few times. V gene TRBV6-5 combines with J gene TRBJ1-1, with a weak D call TRBD1 (6 bases). The CDR3 contains 14 residues. Germline values: CDR1 MNHEY, CDR2 SVGAGI. V was cut by 6 bases and J by 3 bases, with 14 bases left in between. The CDR3 nucleotides read TGTGCCAGCAGGGAACAGGGTCTTTACACTGAAGCTTTCTTT. This encodes CASREQGLYTEAFF.

This clone occurred a few times. The chain has TRBV28 and TRBJ2-5; the D is unclear. With the DNA end fitting TRBJ2-7 better, the J assignment may be wrong. The CDR3 covers 12 residues. In germline, CDR1 is MDHEN, CDR2 SYDVKM. Written as DNA, the CDR3 is TGTGCCAGCAGTCTGGTAGTGGGCGAGCAGTACTTC. Residues: CASSLVVGEQYF.

V usage is TRBV2 and J usage is TRBJ2-7, with TRBD2 matching over 15 bases. The CDR3 covers 17 residues. The V gene's germline CDR1 is SNHLY and CDR2 FYNNEI. J was trimmed by 2 bases and V by 6 bases; bases with no gene match: 8. The CDR3 coding sequence is TGTGCCAGCAGGATTGGACTAGCGGGGGGGAACACCTACGAGCAGTACTTC. Protein: CASRIGLAGGNTYEQYF.

The chain has TRBV2 and TRBJ1-6, with TRBD1 matching 10 bases. The CDR3 length is 15 residues. V lost 5 bases, J lost 5 bases, and 3 bases stayed unmatched. Per germline, CDR1 SNHLY and CDR2 FYNNEI. CDR3 in amino acids: CASSPGTGDNSPLHF. The DNA for the CDR3 is TGTGCCAGCAGTCCCGGGACAGGGGATAATTCACCCCTCCACTTT.

The gene calls are TRBV11-1 and TRBJ1-1; 8 nucleotides agree with TRBD1. V shed 4 bases, J shed 4 bases, and the junction held 8 bases outside the gene matches. This CDR3 has 15 amino acids. Germline V gives CDR1 SGHAT, CDR2 FQDESV (reference sequence). The CDR3 spells CASSSHSQGATEAFF. The CDR3 DNA follows: TGTGCCAGCAGCTCCCACAGCCAGGGGGCCACTGAAGCTTTCTTT.

This chain connects TRBV19 to TRBJ2-3; D remains ambiguous. Trimming left V 5 bases short and J 0 bases short, with 9 bases between. This CDR3 has 14 amino acids. Germline V CDR1 and CDR2: LNHDA, SQIVND (reference sequence). The CDR3: CASSLGPSTDTQYF. The CDR3 bases are TGTGCCAGTAGTTTGGGCCCCAGCACAGATACGCAGTATTTT.

This clone was picked up one time. The rearrangement uses TRBV5-1 and TRBJ2-7; D is perhaps TRBD2 (5 bases). The germline V and J ends were trimmed by 2 bases and 5 bases, with 8 bases remaining between them. The germline V gene encodes CDR1 SGHRS and CDR2 YFSETQ. The CDR3 has 12 amino acids. The CDR3 DNA is TGCGCCAGCAGCTTCGTCGGGAACGAGCAGTACTTC. Translation gives CASSFVGNEQYF.

This clone occurred once. The J gene is TRBJ2-5, the V gene TRBV18; possible D gene TRBD1, 5 bases. Trimming cost V 4 bases and J 1 base, with 19 bases left between them. Germline lookup yields CDR1 KGHSH and CDR2 LQKENI. The CDR3 totals 17 residues. Here the CDR3 reads CASSLTRRGIIQETQYF. Written as DNA, the CDR3 is TGTGCCAGCTCACTAACCCGAAGGGGTATTATCCAAGAGACCCAGTACTTC.

J is TRBJ1-1 and V is TRBV11-3, with D hard to call. Germline V gene sequence: CDR1 SGHNT, CDR2 YENEEA. The CDR3 consists of 16 residues. V was pared by 5 bases and J by 1 base, with 17 bases between. CDR3 sequence reads: CASSRPSAFGNTEAFF. DNA of the CDR3: TGTGCCAGCAGCCGCCCTTCCGCCTTCGGGAACACTGAAGCTTTCTTT.

The gene calls are TRBV28 and TRBJ1-5; maybe TRBD1 (5 bases). Germline values: CDR1 MDHEN, CDR2 SYDVKM. V was cut by 0 bases and J by 3 bases, with 18 bases left in between. The length of the CDR3 is 18 residues. In nucleotides, the CDR3 is TGTGCCAGCAGTTTATGGCCGGGAGGGGTCCCTTTCAATCAGCCCCAGCATTTT. Its protein product is CASSLWPGGVPFNQPQHF.

This chain links TRBV4-2 with TRBJ2-7; 8 bases are shared with TRBD2. This CDR3 is built from 16 residues. The junction had 5 bases not matched to a gene; V was cut back by 0 bases and J by 1 base. The germline CDR1 and CDR2 sequences are LGHNA and YNFKEQ. The CDR3 here is CASSQEGLDFSYEQYF. The DNA for the CDR3 is TGTGCCAGCAGCCAAGAGGGACTAGATTTTTCCTACGAGCAGTACTTC.

J is TRBJ2-1 and V is TRBV19, with TRBD2 matching over 11 bases. The V segment lost 4 bases and the J segment 0 bases; nucleotides outside the gene matches: 8. CDR1 and CDR2 from the germline V gene are LNHDA and SQIVND (reference sequence). CDR3 length: 18 residues. The CDR3 spells CASSKASGRTSSYNEQFF. The CDR3 region has the DNA TGTGCCAGTAGTAAGGCTAGCGGGAGGACAAGCTCCTACAATGAGCAGTTCTTC.

The genes are TRBV7-9 and TRBJ2-1, with D unresolved. V was trimmed by 5 bases and J by 4 bases, leaving 15 bases between them. Germline V gene lookup returns CDR1 SEHNR and CDR2 FQNEAQ (reference sequence). The CDR3 sequence is 15 residues long. The CDR3 reads CASSPILSGYNEQFF. CDR3 sequence (DNA): TGTGCCAGCAGCCCCATTTTGTCGGGTTACAATGAGCAGTTCTTC.

The chain carries TRBV4-2 and TRBJ1-5; possible D gene TRBD1, 5 bases. Trimming took off 0 bases at V and 0 bases at J, with 12 bases between the two ends. Germline V CDR1 and CDR2: LGHNA, YNFKEQ. This CDR3 is built from 17 residues. CDR3 nucleotide sequence: TGTGCCAGCAGCCAAGACGGGGGGGGGTTTAGCAATCAGCCCCAGCATTTT. Translating gives CASSQDGGGFSNQPQHF.

The chain joins TRBV4-1 to TRBJ2-5; TRBD1 matches 9 bases. Per the germline V gene, CDR1 is MGHRA and CDR2 is YSYEKL. This CDR3 is built from 15 residues. The V gene end was trimmed by 2 bases and the J gene end by 3 bases; junction bases not matched to a gene: 4. DNA for the CDR3: TGCGCCAGCAGCCAATTGAGGACAGGGGAAGAGACCCAGTACTTC. Translation gives CASSQLRTGEETQYF.

The chain couples TRBV9 to TRBJ2-2; 10 bases are shared with TRBD2. V shed 4 bases and J 1 base; nucleotides not matched to a gene: 4. There are 16 residues in the CDR3. Looked up from germline, CDR1 is SGDLS and CDR2 is YYNGEE. CDR3 coding DNA: TGTGCCAGCAGCTCCCGGACTAGCGGGAACACCGGGGAGCTGTTTTTT. Amino acids: CASSSRTSGNTGELFF.

Turning to this clone: At one of its ends the junction is not consistent with the germline gene, which may arise from a read error. The rearrangement joins TRBV6-1 to TRBJ2-3; 9 bases map to TRBD1. CDR1 MNHNS and CDR2 SASEGT come from the germline V gene. The CDR3 is 17 residues long. The DNA of the CDR3 is TGTGCCAGCAGCGAAGCCGTTGCGGGACAGGGTGCAGATACGCAGTATTTT. This gives the protein CASSEAVAGQGADTQYF.